The 21 T cell receptor beta chains in this list originate from one sample, sequenced in a study of blood T cell repertoires in COVID-19. Using immunoSEQ multiplex PCR, the repertoire was profiled, and TCRdb retains in-frame clones only, with some absent. The data hold around 110,000 clones, with under 95% observed a single time. The specimen sequenced was peripheral blood. These receptors were obtained from a woman aged 25 to 45 with acute or convalescent COVID-19.

This chain joins TRBV4-1 and TRBJ1-3; no clear D gene. The CDR3 has 15 amino acids. Germline V gene sequence: CDR1 MGHRA, CDR2 YSYEKL. Trimming stripped 1 base from V and 4 bases from J, with 11 bases between. This CDR3 is CASSQVLQMGNTIYF. The DNA of the CDR3 is TGCGCCAGCAGCCAAGTTCTACAGATGGGAAACACCATATATTTT.

The chain is built from TRBV6-6 and TRBJ1-2, with TRBD1 matching over 7 bases. Looked up from germline, CDR1 is MNHNY and CDR2 is SVGAGI (reference sequence). There are 14 residues in the CDR3. Trimming cost V 3 bases and J 4 bases; bases outside gene matches: 5. The CDR3 nucleotides read TGTGCCAGCAGTTATAGTGGACAGGCCTATGGCTACACCTTC. This translates into CASSYSGQAYGYTF.

The count of this clone is one. The chain couples TRBV19 to TRBJ2-1; 7 nucleotides agree with TRBD2. The CDR3 consists of 14 residues. Trimming removed 4 bases from V and 14 bases from J; junction bases left unmatched: 14. The V gene's germline CDR1 is LNHDA and CDR2 SQIVND (reference sequence). DNA of the CDR3: TGTGCCAGTAGTAACCTAGCGGATGATGAAGGGAAGTTCTTC. This codes for CASSNLADDEGKFF.

The chain uses TRBV19 and TRBJ1-4, with D possibly TRBD1 on 6 matching bases. The CDR3 loop spans 14 amino acids. Per the germline V gene, CDR1 is LNHDA and CDR2 is SQIVND (reference sequence). The V end was cut by 7 bases, the J end by 7 bases, with 16 bases between. The CDR3 loop is CASTPRGVVEKLFF. DNA for the CDR3: TGTGCCAGTACTCCCAGGGGCGTCGTTGAAAAACTGTTTTTT. Looking up the rest from reference TRBV19 and TRBJ1-4 gives the full variable domain: DGGITQSPKYLFRKEGQNVTLSCEQNLNHDAMYWYRQDPGQGLRLIYYSQIVNDFQKGDIAEGYSVSREKKESFPLTVTSAQKNPTAFYLCASTPRGVVEKLFFGSGTQLSVL.

The gene calls are TRBV5-8 and TRBJ2-5; possible D gene TRBD2, 5 bases. The length of the CDR3 is 14 residues. Germline V gives CDR1 SGHTS, CDR2 YDEGEE. Trimming took 2 bases from V and 1 from J, leaving 9 bases between them. CDR3 residues: CASSFVLGQETQYF. CDR3 bases: TGTGCCAGCAGCTTCGTACTAGGCCAAGAGACCCAGTACTTC.

The rearrangement links TRBV9 to TRBJ2-1; 11 bases are shared with TRBD2. Germline assignment: CDR1 SGDLS and CDR2 YYNGEE. Trimming at V came to 0 bases and at J to 4 bases, leaving 3 bases not matched to a gene. The CDR3 extends over 16 amino acids. As DNA, the CDR3 is TGTGCCAGCAGCGTAGTCGTAGCGGGGGGGTACAATGAGCAGTTCTTC. Translating it yields CASSVVVAGGYNEQFF.

J is TRBJ2-7 and V is TRBV28, with TRBD1 identical over 10 bases. The germline CDR1 and CDR2 sequences are MDHEN and SYDVKM. V shed 4 bases, J shed 4 bases, and the junction held 4 bases outside the gene matches. CDR3 length: 14 residues. CDR3 sequence reads: CASSSTGQGYEQYF. The CDR3 nucleotides read TGTGCCAGCAGTTCAACGGGACAGGGGTACGAGCAGTACTTC.

V and J are TRBV18 and TRBJ1-5, with TRBD1 matching over 10 bases. Germline V gene lookup returns CDR1 KGHSH and CDR2 LQKENI. V gave up 4 bases and J gave up 7 bases; unmatched junction bases: 10. The CDR3 sequence is 16 residues long. The CDR3: CASSRTRDRGGQPQHF. In DNA form, the CDR3 reads TGTGCCAGCTCACGTACTCGGGACAGGGGTGGGCAGCCCCAGCATTTT.

The J gene is TRBJ2-2, the V gene TRBV5-5; 7 bases map to TRBD1. J was trimmed by 0 bases and V by 4 bases; bases with no gene match: 6. The CDR3 has 16 amino acids. The V gene's germline CDR1 is SGHKS and CDR2 YYEKEE (reference sequence). The CDR3 is CASSITGAPNTGELFF. The CDR3 bases are TGTGCCAGCAGCATTACAGGGGCCCCGAACACCGGGGAGCTGTTTTTT.

The chain is built from TRBV3-1 (or the pseudogene TRBV3-2) and TRBJ1-1; D might be TRBD1 (6 bases). With 5 bases removed from V and 11 bases from J, the gap between germline ends came to 24 bases. From germline, CDR1 is LGHDT and CDR2 YNNKEL (reference sequence). This CDR3 has 15 residues. The CDR3 spells CASSAYRDTAYGAFF. The CDR3 nucleotides read TGTGCCAGCAGCGCGTACCGGGACACCGCTTATGGGGCTTTCTTT.

The rearrangement joins TRBV6-2 or TRBV6-3 to TRBJ2-6; tentative D call: TRBD1 (6 bases). Germline CDR1 and CDR2: MNHEY and SVGEGT. With 5 bases removed from V and 0 bases from J, the gap between germline ends came to 14 bases. CDR3 length: 17 residues. CDR3 sequence reads: CASSEDRGGSGANVLTF. The CDR3 bases are TGTGCCAGCAGTGAGGACAGAGGGGGCTCTGGGGCCAACGTCCTGACTTTC.

The V call is TRBV9, the J call TRBJ2-7; TRBD2 aligns across 7 bases. V lost 0 bases, J lost 6 bases, and 12 bases stayed unmatched. The germline V gene encodes CDR1 SGDLS and CDR2 YYNGEE. The CDR3 runs 16 residues. The CDR3 region has the DNA TGTGCCAGCAGCGTAGACTGGGCCGGGGGGAGGGCCGAGCAGTACTTC. Its translation: CASSVDWAGGRAEQYF.

This sequence joins TRBV5-6 and TRBJ2-3; 13 positions agree with TRBD2. Germline V lookup: CDR1 SGHDT, CDR2 YYEEEE. This CDR3 spans 15 amino acids. Trimming removed 5 bases from V and 4 bases from J; junction bases left unmatched: 4. The CDR3 region is CASRLTSGGPDTQYF. As DNA, the CDR3 is TGTGCCAGCAGGCTGACTAGCGGGGGGCCAGATACGCAGTATTTT.

CDR3 DNA sequence: TGTGCCAGCAGCCCCTTAGCGGGAGCCGGGGAGCTGTTTTTT. Amino acid sequence: CASSPLAGAGELFF. The chain is built from TRBV7-2 and TRBJ2-2; 9 nucleotides line up with TRBD2. The CDR3 extends over 14 amino acids. Germline V gene sequence: CDR1 SGHTA, CDR2 FQGNSA. The J segment lost 6 bases and the V segment lost 5 bases, leaving 4 bases of the junction unmatched.

The CDR3 region is CASSVGLAQETQYF. In DNA form, the CDR3 reads TGTGCCAGCAGCGTAGGGCTGGCCCAAGAGACCCAGTACTTC. The V call is TRBV9, the J call TRBJ2-5; D is undetermined. Trimming shortened V by 0 bases and J by 1 base, and 7 bases separated the two germline ends. Germline V gene sequence: CDR1 SGDLS, CDR2 YYNGEE. This CDR3 spans 14 amino acids.

This clone was counted between two and nine times. The V call is TRBV9, the J call TRBJ2-7, with 10 bases aligning to TRBD2. Trimming at V came to 4 bases and at J to 0 bases, leaving 7 bases not matched to a gene. This CDR3 has 16 residues. Per the germline V gene, CDR1 is SGDLS and CDR2 is YYNGEE. DNA for the CDR3: TGTGCCAGCAGCCCCCGGACTAGCGGTAGCTCCTACGAGCAGTACTTC. This gives the protein CASSPRTSGSSYEQYF.

The chain carries TRBV7-8 and TRBJ1-3, with a tentative D call TRBD1 (5 bases). The germline CDR1 and CDR2 sequences are SGHVS and FQNEAQ. Trimming pared 6 bases from V and 4 bases from J, leaving 19 bases between. The length of the CDR3 is 16 residues. The CDR3 spells CASSLPDSQAGNTIYF. CDR3 DNA: TGTGCCAGCAGTCTACCCGACAGCCAAGCCGGAAACACCATATATTTT.

The chain uses TRBV19 and TRBJ1-5; no reliable D call. Trimming left V 3 bases short and J 2 bases short, with 11 bases between. CDR1 and CDR2 from the germline V gene are LNHDA and SQIVND (reference sequence). The CDR3 is 15 amino acids. In nucleotides, the CDR3 is TGTGCCAGTAGTATTGGCGGAGGAGGCAATCAGCCCCAGCATTTT. Translation: CASSIGGGGNQPQHF. The full variable domain, completed using reference TRBV19 and TRBJ1-5, is DGGITQSPKYLFRKEGQNVTLSCEQNLNHDAMYWYRQDPGQGLRLIYYSQIVNDFQKGDIAEGYSVSREKKESFPLTVTSAQKNPTAFYLCASSIGGGGNQPQHFGDGTRLSIL.

In its sample, this clone was seen a few times. This chain links TRBV30 with TRBJ2-7; 8 nucleotides line up with TRBD2. Trimming at V came to 0 bases and at J to 9 bases, leaving 7 bases not matched to a gene. Germline V gene data show CDR1 as GTSNPN and CDR2 as SVGIG (reference sequence). CDR3 length equals 13 residues. The CDR3 DNA reads as TGTGCCTGGAGTGTACTTAGCGGGATGGCGCAGTACTTC. Protein sequence: CAWSVLSGMAQYF.

This clone was counted a few times. This rearrangement joins TRBV7-8 to TRBJ2-5; 8 nucleotides align to TRBD1. Germline V lookup: CDR1 SGHVS, CDR2 FQNEAQ. The CDR3 is 14 residues long. V lost 5 bases and J lost 6; bases outside the gene matches: 8. The CDR3 bases are TGTGCCAGCAGCCCCGGCGACAGGGGTCAGACCCAGTACTTC. It codes for CASSPGDRGQTQYF.

The chain joins TRBV5-1 to TRBJ1-1; 7 nucleotides align to TRBD1. Looked up from germline, CDR1 is SGHRS and CDR2 is YFSETQ. CDR3 length: 14 amino acids. V was pared by 3 bases and J by 5 bases, with 7 bases of the junction left unmatched. CDR3 region: CASSYTGERTEAFF. DNA for the CDR3: TGCGCCAGCAGCTATACAGGGGAGAGGACTGAAGCTTTCTTT. Filled out from reference TRBV5-1 and TRBJ1-1, the complete variable domain reads KAGVTQTPRYLIKTRGQQVTLSCSPISGHRSVSWYQQTPGQGLQFLFEYFSETQRNKGNFPGRFSGRQFSNSRSEMNVSTLELGDSALYLCASSYTGERTEAFFGQGTRLTVV.